A single sample gave rise to the 10 T cell receptor beta chains below, sequenced in a study of glioma-infiltrating T cells. Amplification of TCR alpha and beta CDR3 regions from RNA used iRepertoire nested multiplex PCR. TCRdb reanalysed the multiplex PCR reads using MiXCR and keeps one entry per CDR3 protein. The table lists roughly 120,000 distinct CDR3 sequences, around 23% of them singletons. Sequencing was carried out using glioma tissue, nonneoplastic brain tissue, or PBMCs (not recorded which). These receptors all come from a human donor with low-grade glioma or glioblastoma, undergoing nonglioma brain surgery, or in good health (not recorded which).

This clonotype was seen many times. The J gene is TRBJ2-7, the V gene TRBV6-2 or TRBV6-3; D call uncertain. This CDR3 is built from 15 residues. V lost 2 bases and J lost 1, with 12 bases in between. Germline V gene data show CDR1 as MNHEY and CDR2 as SVGEGT. The CDR3: CASSYGRSESYEQYF. The CDR3 bases are TGTGCCAGCAGTTACGGTCGGTCAGAATCCTACGAGCAGTACTTC.

This clonotype was recorded many times. The chain recombines TRBV6-1 with TRBJ2-2, with 9 positions matching TRBD2. In germline, CDR1 is MNHNS, CDR2 SASEGT. The J segment lost 0 bases and the V segment lost 6 bases, leaving 5 bases of the junction unmatched. This CDR3 region has 16 residues. DNA of the CDR3: TGTGCCAGCAGAGGACCTAGCGGGACGAACACCGGGGAGCTGTTTTTT. Protein sequence: CASRGPSGTNTGELFF.

The chain links TRBV29-1 to TRBJ2-1, with 10 bases lining up with TRBD2. Germline trimming cut 7 bases from V and 2 bases from J; bases unmatched to any gene: 14. Germline V lookup: CDR1 SQVTM, CDR2 ANQGSEA. This CDR3 is 17 amino acids long. DNA for the CDR3: TGCAGCGCGCGATCACACCCGGGACTAGCGCCCTACAATGAGCAGTTCTTC. Its translation: CSARSHPGLAPYNEQFF.

This clonotype is judged medium-sized (0.01 to 0.1%). The chain combines TRBV28 with TRBJ1-2; 7 nucleotides line up with TRBD1. Germline V gives CDR1 MDHEN, CDR2 SYDVKM. Trimming took 6 bases from V and 2 from J; bases not matched to a gene: 3. The CDR3 covers 13 residues. CDR3: CASSPGQNYGYTF. CDR3 DNA: TGTGCCAGCAGCCCGGGACAGAACTATGGCTACACCTTC.

The chain links TRBV30 to TRBJ1-1, with TRBD1 identical over 9 bases. V dropped 5 bases and J dropped 1; count of bases not matched to a gene: 2. CDR1 and CDR2 from the germline V gene are GTSNPN and SVGIG (reference sequence). This CDR3 contains 13 residues. CDR3 sequence (DNA): TGTGCCTGGGACAGGGGGAGGAACACTGAAGCTTTCTTT. Amino acids: CAWDRGRNTEAFF.

The sample holds many counts of this clonotype. V is TRBV7-9 and J is TRBJ2-7, with 8 positions matching TRBD2. Unmatched junction bases numbered 7, after V lost 3 bases and J lost 3 bases. This CDR3 region has 15 residues. Germline values: CDR1 SEHNR, CDR2 FQNEAQ (reference sequence). Here the CDR3 reads CASSFRLANVYEQYF. The CDR3 nucleotides read TGTGCCAGCAGCTTTCGACTAGCGAACGTCTACGAGCAGTACTTC.

As regards this clonotype: A much larger clone differs from this one at a single base, so this may be a read error. The gene calls are TRBV3-1 and TRBJ2-7, with D hard to call. Per the germline V gene, CDR1 is LGHDT and CDR2 is YNNKEL (reference sequence). The CDR3 sequence is 13 residues long. The chain's CDR3 is CASSQDPPLGQHF. DNA of the CDR3: TGTGCCAGCAGCCAGGACCCTCCACTTGGGCAGCACTTC.

As regards this clonotype: This is likely a read error, given that the CDR3 carries no conserved phenylalanine or tryptophan at its end. The genes are TRBV19 and TRBJ1-4; 7 nucleotides agree with TRBD1. The CDR3 runs to 12 residues. In germline, CDR1 is LNHDA, CDR2 SQIVND (reference sequence). With V trimmed by 9 bases and J by 8 bases, 6 bases remained unmatched. The CDR3: CASRTGGEKLFL. The CDR3 nucleotides are TGTGCCAGCAGGACAGGCGGCGAAAAACTGTTTCTT.

This clonotype was seen more than once but under ten times. The chain links TRBV3-1 to TRBJ1-4, with D hard to call. CDR1 is LGHDT and CDR2 is YNNKEL in the germline V gene (reference sequence). There are 13 residues in the CDR3. V lost 0 bases, J lost 8 bases, and 7 bases lay in between. In DNA, the CDR3 is TGTGCCAGCAGCCAAGATCGGGGAGAAAAACTGTTTTTT. As protein: CASSQDRGEKLFF.

The V and J genes are TRBV3-1 and TRBJ2-5; a weak D match, TRBD2 (7 bases). Per the germline V gene, CDR1 is LGHDT and CDR2 is YNNKEL (reference sequence). The CDR3 is 15 residues long. The ends were cut back, 0 bases at V and 5 bases at J, with 13 bases in the middle. CDR3 loop: CASSQDAGAGETQYF. The CDR3 region has the DNA TGTGCCAGCAGCCAAGATGCGGGGGCAGGCGAGACCCAGTACTTC.